This T cell receptor (beta chain) was recorded in a study of blood T cell repertoires in COVID-19. Background on the study: Collection of acute and convalescent COVID-19 samples took place in the United States, Italy and Spain. PBMCs, B-cell-depleted T cells, or T cells were the source of the cDNA or gDNA that made up the material.

Original analysis: Estimation of nucleated cell counts relied on the amplification of reference gene primers. Measured with immunoSEQ multiplex PCR; TCRdb has only the in-frame clones, and not every one. V and J calls and clone size are those listed in that table; D and trimming were worked out from the DNA. The data show roughly 99,000 clones, approximately 81% seen once. The TCR sequence derives from a human donor in a cohort sampled during active COVID-19. Sample: peripheral blood.

The CDR3, as DNA: TGTGCCAGCAATGTCGGCGGGAAAGCAGATACGCAGTATTTT. It translates to CASNVGGKADTQYF. The chain uses TRBV2 and TRBJ2-3; maybe TRBD2 (6 bases). V gave up 7 bases and J gave up 4 bases, with 15 bases separating them. Per germline, CDR1 SNHLY and CDR2 FYNNEI. The CDR3 runs to 14 residues.